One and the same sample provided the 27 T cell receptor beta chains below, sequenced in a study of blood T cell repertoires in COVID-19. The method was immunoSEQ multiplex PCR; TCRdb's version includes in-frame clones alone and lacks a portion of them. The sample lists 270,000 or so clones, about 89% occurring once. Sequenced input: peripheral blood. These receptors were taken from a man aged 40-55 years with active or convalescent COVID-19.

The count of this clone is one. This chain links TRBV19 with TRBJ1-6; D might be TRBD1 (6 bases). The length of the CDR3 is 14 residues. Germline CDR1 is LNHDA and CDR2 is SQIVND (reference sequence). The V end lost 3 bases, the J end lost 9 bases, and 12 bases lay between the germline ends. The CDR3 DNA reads TGTGCCAGTAGTATGTGGCAGGGGTTTTCACCCCTCCACTTT. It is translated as CASSMWQGFSPLHF.

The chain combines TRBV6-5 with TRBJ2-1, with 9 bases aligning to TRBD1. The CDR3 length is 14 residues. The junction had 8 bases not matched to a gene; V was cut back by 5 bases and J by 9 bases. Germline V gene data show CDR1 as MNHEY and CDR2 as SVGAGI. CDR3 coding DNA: TGTGCCAGCAGTCCCGGGACAGGGTTTGGTGAGCAGTTCTTC. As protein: CASSPGTGFGEQFF.

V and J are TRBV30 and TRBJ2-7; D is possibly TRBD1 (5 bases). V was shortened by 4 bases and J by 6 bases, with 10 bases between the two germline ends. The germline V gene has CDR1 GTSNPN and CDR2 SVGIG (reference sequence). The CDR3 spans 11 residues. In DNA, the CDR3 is TGTGCCTGGAACAAGGGGTTCGAGCAGTACTTC. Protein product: CAWNKGFEQYF.

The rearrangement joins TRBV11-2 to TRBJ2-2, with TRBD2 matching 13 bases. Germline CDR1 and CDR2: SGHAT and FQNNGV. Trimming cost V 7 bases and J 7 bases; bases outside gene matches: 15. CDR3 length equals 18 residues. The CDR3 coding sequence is TGTGCCAGCACCCCAAGACGAACTAGCGGGGGGGCGAGCGGGGAGCTGTTTTTT. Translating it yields CASTPRRTSGGASGELFF. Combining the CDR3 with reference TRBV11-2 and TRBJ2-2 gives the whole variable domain EAGVAQSPRYKIIEKRQSVAFWCNPISGHATLYWYQQILGQGPKLLIQFQNNGVVDDSQLPKDRFSAERLKGVDSTLKIQPAKLEDSAVYLCASTPRRTSGGASGELFFGEGSRLTVL.

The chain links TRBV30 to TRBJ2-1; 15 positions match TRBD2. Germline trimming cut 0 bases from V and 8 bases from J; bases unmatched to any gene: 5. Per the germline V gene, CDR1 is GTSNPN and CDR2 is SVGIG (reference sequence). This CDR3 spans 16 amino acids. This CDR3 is CAWSVGLAGGADEQFF. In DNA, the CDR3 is TGTGCCTGGAGTGTTGGACTAGCGGGAGGGGCTGATGAGCAGTTCTTC.

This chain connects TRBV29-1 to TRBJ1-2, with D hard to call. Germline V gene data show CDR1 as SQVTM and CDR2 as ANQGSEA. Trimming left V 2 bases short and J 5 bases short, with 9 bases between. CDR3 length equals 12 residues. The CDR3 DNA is TGCAGCGTTGAAAGCGGTGGATATGGCTACACCTTC. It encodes CSVESGGYGYTF.

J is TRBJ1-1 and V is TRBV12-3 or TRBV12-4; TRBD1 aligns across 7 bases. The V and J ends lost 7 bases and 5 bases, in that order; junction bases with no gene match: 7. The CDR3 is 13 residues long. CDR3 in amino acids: CASTFSGGTEAFF. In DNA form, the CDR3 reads TGTGCCAGCACCTTTTCAGGGGGGACTGAAGCTTTCTTT.

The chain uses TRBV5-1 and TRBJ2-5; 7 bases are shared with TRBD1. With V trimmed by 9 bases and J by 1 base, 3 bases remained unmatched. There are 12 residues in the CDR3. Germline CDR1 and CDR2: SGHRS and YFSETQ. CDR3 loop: CATRDSQETQYF. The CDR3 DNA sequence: TGCGCCACCAGGGACAGCCAAGAGACCCAGTACTTC. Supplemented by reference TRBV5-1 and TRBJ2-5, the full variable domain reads KAGVTQTPRYLIKTRGQQVTLSCSPISGHRSVSWYQQTPGQGLQFLFEYFSETQRNKGNFPGRFSGRQFSNSRSEMNVSTLELGDSALYLCATRDSQETQYFGPGTRLLVL.

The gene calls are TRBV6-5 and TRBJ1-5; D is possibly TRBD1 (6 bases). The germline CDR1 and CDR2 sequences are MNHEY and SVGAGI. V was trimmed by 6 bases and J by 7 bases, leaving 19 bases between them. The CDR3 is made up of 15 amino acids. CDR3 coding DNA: TGTGCCAGCAGCCCCAAGGGGCAGGGGTTCCAGCCCCAGCATTTT. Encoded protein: CASSPKGQGFQPQHF.

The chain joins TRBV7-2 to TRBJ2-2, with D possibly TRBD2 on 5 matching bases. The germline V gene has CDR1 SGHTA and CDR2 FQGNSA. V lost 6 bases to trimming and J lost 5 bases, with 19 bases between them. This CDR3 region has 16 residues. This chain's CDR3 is CASSLGLGSGTGELFF. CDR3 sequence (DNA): TGTGCCAGCAGTTTGGGTTTAGGTTCGGGGACCGGGGAGCTGTTTTTT.

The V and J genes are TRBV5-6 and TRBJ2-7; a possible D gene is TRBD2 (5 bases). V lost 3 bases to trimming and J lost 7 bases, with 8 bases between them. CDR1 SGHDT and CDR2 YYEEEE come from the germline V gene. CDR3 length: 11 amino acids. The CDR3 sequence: CASSSGWEQYF. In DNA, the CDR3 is TGTGCCAGCAGCTCGGGATGGGAGCAGTACTTC.

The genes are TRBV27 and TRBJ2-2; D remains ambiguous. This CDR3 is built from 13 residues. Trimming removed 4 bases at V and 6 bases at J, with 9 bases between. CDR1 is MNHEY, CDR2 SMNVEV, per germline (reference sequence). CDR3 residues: CASSWRNPGELFF. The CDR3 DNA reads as TGTGCCAGCAGTTGGCGGAATCCCGGGGAGCTGTTTTTT.

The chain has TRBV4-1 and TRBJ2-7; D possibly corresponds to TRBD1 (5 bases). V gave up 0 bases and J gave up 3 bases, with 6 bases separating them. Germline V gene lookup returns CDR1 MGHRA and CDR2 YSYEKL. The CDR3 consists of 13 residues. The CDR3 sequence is CASSQDQGYEQYF. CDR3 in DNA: TGCGCCAGCAGCCAAGACCAGGGCTACGAGCAGTACTTC.

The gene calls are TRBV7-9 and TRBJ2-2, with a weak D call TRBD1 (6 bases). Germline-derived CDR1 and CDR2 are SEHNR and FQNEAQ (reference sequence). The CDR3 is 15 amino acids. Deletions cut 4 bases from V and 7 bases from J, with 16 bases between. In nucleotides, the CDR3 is TGTGCCAGCAGCTCCCGCCAGGGGACGGGCGGGGAGCTGTTTTTT. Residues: CASSSRQGTGGELFF.

The CDR3 region is CASSHGGQGFYEQYF. The DNA for the CDR3 is TGTGCCAGCAGCCATGGGGGACAGGGGTTCTACGAGCAGTACTTC. The V call is TRBV4-2, the J call TRBJ2-7; 10 nucleotides match TRBD1. There are 15 residues in the CDR3. With 3 bases clipped from V and 3 bases from J, the junction kept 5 bases outside the gene matches. From germline, CDR1 is LGHNA and CDR2 YNFKEQ.

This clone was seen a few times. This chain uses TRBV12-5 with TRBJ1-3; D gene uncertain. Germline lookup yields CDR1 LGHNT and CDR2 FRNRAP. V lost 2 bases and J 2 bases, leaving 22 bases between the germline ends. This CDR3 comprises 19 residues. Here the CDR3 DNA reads TGTGCTAGTGGTTTGCTTTTCCGTCTGATAGAAAGCCCTGGAAACACCATATATTTT. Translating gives CASGLLFRLIESPGNTIYF.

The CDR3 reads CASSLDRGGQPQHF. The CDR3 nucleotides read TGTGCCAGCAGCTTAGACAGGGGAGGTCAGCCCCAGCATTTT. The rearrangement links TRBV7-2 to TRBJ1-5, with 7 bases fitting TRBD1. This CDR3 is 14 amino acids long. Trimming took 1 base from V and 6 from J; bases not matched to a gene: 3. In germline, CDR1 is SGHTA, CDR2 FQGNSA.

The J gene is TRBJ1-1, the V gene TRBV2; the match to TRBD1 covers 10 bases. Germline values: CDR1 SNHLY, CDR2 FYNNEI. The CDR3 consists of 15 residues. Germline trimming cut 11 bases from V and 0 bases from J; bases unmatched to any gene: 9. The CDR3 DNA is TGTGCCCCCGGCGGGACAGGGGCGCTGAACACTGAAGCTTTCTTT. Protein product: CAPGGTGALNTEAFF. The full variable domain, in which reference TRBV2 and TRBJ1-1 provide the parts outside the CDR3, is EPEVTQTPSHQVTQMGQEVILRCVPISNHLYFYWYRQILGQKVEFLVSFYNNEISEKSEIFDDQFSVERPDGSNFTLKIRSTKLEDSAMYFCAPGGTGALNTEAFFGQGTRLTVV.

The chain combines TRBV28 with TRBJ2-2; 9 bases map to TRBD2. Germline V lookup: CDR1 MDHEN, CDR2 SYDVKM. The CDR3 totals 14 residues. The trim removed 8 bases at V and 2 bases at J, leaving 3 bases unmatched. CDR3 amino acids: CASGLAGNTGELFF. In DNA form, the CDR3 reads TGTGCCAGCGGGCTAGCGGGAAACACCGGGGAGCTGTTTTTT.

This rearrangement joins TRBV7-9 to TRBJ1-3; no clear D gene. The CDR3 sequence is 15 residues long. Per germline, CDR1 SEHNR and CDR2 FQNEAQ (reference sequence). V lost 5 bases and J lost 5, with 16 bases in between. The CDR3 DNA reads TGTGCCAGCAGCCCCCCGAGTATGCGGAGAAACACCATATATTTT. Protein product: CASSPPSMRRNTIYF.

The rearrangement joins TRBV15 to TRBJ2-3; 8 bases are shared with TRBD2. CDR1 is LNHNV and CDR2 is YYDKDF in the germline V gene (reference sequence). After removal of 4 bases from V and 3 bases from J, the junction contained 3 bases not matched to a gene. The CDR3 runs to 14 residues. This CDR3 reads CATSNERGTDTQYF. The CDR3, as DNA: TGTGCCACCAGCAACGAGCGGGGGACAGATACGCAGTATTTT.

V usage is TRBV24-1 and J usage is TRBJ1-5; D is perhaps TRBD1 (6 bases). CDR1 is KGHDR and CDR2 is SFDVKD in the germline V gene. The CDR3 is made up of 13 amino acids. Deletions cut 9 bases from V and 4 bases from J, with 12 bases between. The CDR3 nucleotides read TGTGCCACCCGTGCAGGGGCAAATCAGCCCCAGCATTTT. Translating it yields CATRAGANQPQHF.

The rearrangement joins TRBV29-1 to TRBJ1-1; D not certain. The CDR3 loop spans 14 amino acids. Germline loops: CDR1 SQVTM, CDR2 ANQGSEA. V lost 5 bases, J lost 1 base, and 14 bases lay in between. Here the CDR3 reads CSVSPDYWNTEAFF. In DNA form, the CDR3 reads TGCAGCGTTTCCCCGGACTATTGGAACACTGAAGCTTTCTTT.

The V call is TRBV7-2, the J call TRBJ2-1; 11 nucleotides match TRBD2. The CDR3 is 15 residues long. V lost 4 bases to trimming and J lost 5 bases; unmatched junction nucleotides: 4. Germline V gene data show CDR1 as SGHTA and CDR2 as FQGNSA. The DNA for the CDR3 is TGTGCCAGCAGCTCCACTAGCGGGAGTCACAATGAGCAGTTCTTC. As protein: CASSSTSGSHNEQFF.

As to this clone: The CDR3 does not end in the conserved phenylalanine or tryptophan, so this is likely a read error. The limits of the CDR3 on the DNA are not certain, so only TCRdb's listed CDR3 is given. The chain's CDR3 is CASSSPGGAVHL. The chain links TRBV7-2 to TRBJ2-7; the D call TRBD2 from the table was never checked on the DNA. With termini counted, the CDR3 has 12 amino acids. The germline V gene has CDR1 SGHTA and CDR2 FQGNSA.

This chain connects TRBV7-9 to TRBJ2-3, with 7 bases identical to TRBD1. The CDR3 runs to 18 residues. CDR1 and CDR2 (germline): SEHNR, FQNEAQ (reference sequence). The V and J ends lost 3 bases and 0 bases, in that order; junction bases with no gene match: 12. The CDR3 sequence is CASSFRTGTSFSTDTQYF. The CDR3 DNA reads TGTGCCAGCAGCTTTCGGACAGGAACATCCTTTAGCACAGATACGCAGTATTTT.

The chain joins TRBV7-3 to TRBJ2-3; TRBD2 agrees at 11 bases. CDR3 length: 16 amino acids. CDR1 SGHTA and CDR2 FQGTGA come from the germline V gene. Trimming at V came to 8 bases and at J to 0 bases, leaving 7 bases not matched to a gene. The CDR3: CASARRTSGSTDTQYF. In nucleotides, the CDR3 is TGTGCCAGCGCAAGAAGGACTAGCGGGAGCACAGATACGCAGTATTTT.